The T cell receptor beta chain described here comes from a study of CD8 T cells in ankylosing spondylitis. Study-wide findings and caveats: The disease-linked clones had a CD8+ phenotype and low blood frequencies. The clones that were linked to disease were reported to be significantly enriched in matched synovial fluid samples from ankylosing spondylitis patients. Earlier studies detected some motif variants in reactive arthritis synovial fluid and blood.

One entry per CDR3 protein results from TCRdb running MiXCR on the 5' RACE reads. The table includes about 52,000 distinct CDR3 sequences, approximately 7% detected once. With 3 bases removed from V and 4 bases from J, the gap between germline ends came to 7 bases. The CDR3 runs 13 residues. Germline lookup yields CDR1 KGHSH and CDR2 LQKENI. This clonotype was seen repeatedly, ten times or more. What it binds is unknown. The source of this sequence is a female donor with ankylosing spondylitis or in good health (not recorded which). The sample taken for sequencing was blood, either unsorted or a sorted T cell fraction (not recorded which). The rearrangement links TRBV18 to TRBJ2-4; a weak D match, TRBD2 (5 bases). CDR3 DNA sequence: TGTGCCAGCTCACCTGAGGGAAAAAACATTCAGTACTTC. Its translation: CASSPEGKNIQYF.